These 26 T cell receptor beta chains share one sample of origin, sequenced in a study of cytomegalovirus exposure and HLA in healthy donors. Both 60 Vbeta primers and 13 Jbeta primers went into the PCR. Here immunoSEQ multiplex PCR was the method, and the copy in TCRdb shows in-frame clones only, minus some. The sample lists around 140,000 clones, about 8.9% occurring once. The sequencing input was PBMCs. These receptors were collected from a man aged 45-65 years in good health and CMV-seronegative.

The table lists this clone with a few counts. Within the sample, other DNA sequences also encode this same CDR3. The V gene is TRBV11-3, the J gene TRBJ1-1; D unresolved. CDR3 length equals 13 residues. Germline loops: CDR1 SGHNT, CDR2 YENEEA. V was clipped by 0 bases and J by 10 bases, with 12 bases between them. DNA of the CDR3: TGTGCCAGCAGCTTAGATCGGGAGGGCGGAGCTTTCTTT. This encodes CASSLDREGGAFF.

This clone came up a few times. The chain couples TRBV19 to TRBJ1-6, with D unresolved. Looked up from germline, CDR1 is LNHDA and CDR2 is SQIVND (reference sequence). The CDR3 length is 13 residues. V shed 4 bases and J shed 11 bases, with 12 bases lying between them. In DNA, the CDR3 is TGTGCCAGTAGTACGTACGCCAGGACACCCCTCCACTTT. Translation gives CASSTYARTPLHF. The entire variable domain, with the rest obtained from reference TRBV19 and TRBJ1-6, is as follows: DGGITQSPKYLFRKEGQNVTLSCEQNLNHDAMYWYRQDPGQGLRLIYYSQIVNDFQKGDIAEGYSVSREKKESFPLTVTSAQKNPTAFYLCASSTYARTPLHFGNGTRLTVT.

There are a few counts of this clone. V is TRBV6-1 and J is TRBJ2-1, with 9 bases aligning to TRBD2. The CDR3 consists of 17 residues. J was trimmed by 0 bases and V by 4 bases; bases with no gene match: 7. Germline V lookup: CDR1 MNHNS, CDR2 SASEGT. DNA of the CDR3: TGTGCCAGCAGTGTTGTTAGCGGGGGCGACTCCTACAATGAGCAGTTCTTC. Encoded protein: CASSVVSGGDSYNEQFF.

This clone was observed a handful of times. The chain has TRBV30 and TRBJ1-5; D may be TRBD1 (6 bases). The CDR3 loop spans 15 amino acids. Trimming shortened V by 0 bases and J by 7 bases, and 16 bases separated the two germline ends. Looked up from germline, CDR1 is GTSNPN and CDR2 is SVGIG (reference sequence). The CDR3 region is CAWSVNGGQGQPQHF. In DNA, the CDR3 is TGTGCCTGGAGTGTCAACGGGGGGCAGGGACAGCCCCAGCATTTT.

This chain connects TRBV27 to TRBJ2-7; 9 nucleotides align to TRBD2. The V and J ends lost 2 bases and 2 bases, in that order; junction bases with no gene match: 13. Germline loops: CDR1 MNHEY, CDR2 SMNVEV (reference sequence). The CDR3 has 18 residues. DNA for the CDR3: TGTGCCAGCAGTTTACAAAGCGGGAGGCAGTTTGGGGCCTACGAGCAGTACTTC. It yields the protein CASSLQSGRQFGAYEQYF.

The chain couples TRBV4-1 to TRBJ2-3; 8 bases agree with TRBD1. CDR1 is MGHRA, CDR2 YSYEKL, per germline. The CDR3 runs to 16 residues. Unmatched junction bases numbered 10, after V lost 6 bases and J lost 2 bases. The CDR3 nucleotides read TGCGCCAGCAGTCGACTGGCAGGGGGCGCCACAGATACGCAGTATTTT. It codes for CASSRLAGGATDTQYF.

This rearrangement joins TRBV30 to TRBJ1-2; 9 bases map to TRBD1. The CDR3 sequence is 15 residues long. Unmatched junction bases numbered 13, after V lost 5 bases and J lost 6 bases. Germline lookup yields CDR1 GTSNPN and CDR2 SVGIG (reference sequence). CDR3 sequence: CAWRAGTGLLDGYTF. The CDR3 coding sequence is TGTGCCTGGCGAGCAGGGACAGGGCTACTTGATGGCTACACCTTC.

This rearrangement joins TRBV5-1 to TRBJ2-1, with 7 bases lining up with TRBD1. The CDR3 is 17 residues long. CDR1 and CDR2 (germline): SGHRS, YFSETQ. Trimming at V came to 0 bases and at J to 5 bases, leaving 11 bases not matched to a gene. The CDR3 DNA is TGCGCCAGCAGCTTGGCCTCAGGGGGAAGACCGAACAATGAGCAGTTCTTC. This gives the protein CASSLASGGRPNNEQFF.

This chain links TRBV2 with TRBJ1-4, with a weak D call TRBD1 (6 bases). The germline V gene encodes CDR1 SNHLY and CDR2 FYNNEI. Trimming removed 8 bases at V and 6 bases at J, with 13 bases between. The CDR3 has 13 amino acids. The CDR3 region has the DNA TGTGCCAGCTGCGTGCAGGGGCATGAAAAACTGTTTTTT. Protein sequence: CASCVQGHEKLFF.

This clone has a handful of counts. This chain connects TRBV27 to TRBJ2-3, with 10 nucleotides matching TRBD1. The CDR3 has 14 amino acids. V gave up 4 bases and J gave up 6 bases; unmatched junction bases: 4. The germline CDR1 and CDR2 sequences are MNHEY and SMNVEV (reference sequence). The chain's CDR3 is CASSSGQGGDTQYF. The CDR3 DNA reads as TGTGCCAGCAGTTCCGGACAGGGGGGGGATACGCAGTATTTT.

This chain uses TRBV7-9 with TRBJ2-2; 12 nucleotides align to TRBD2. J gave up 7 bases and V 2 bases, and 2 bases lay outside the gene matches. The germline V gene encodes CDR1 SEHNR and CDR2 FQNEAQ (reference sequence). This CDR3 is 15 amino acids long. CDR3 nucleotides: TGTGCCAGCAGCTTACGGGGACTAGCGGGCGGGGAGCTGTTTTTT. It codes for CASSLRGLAGGELFF.

The chain employs TRBV19 and TRBJ1-1; D call uncertain. Germline CDR1 reads LNHDA; CDR2 reads SQIVND (reference sequence). The CDR3 length is 13 residues. V was clipped by 6 bases and J by 1 base, with 9 bases between them. This CDR3 reads CASSTPGNTEAFF. For the CDR3, the DNA is TGTGCCAGTAGCACTCCTGGGAACACTGAAGCTTTCTTT.

This clone turned up a few times. Other nucleotide sequences from this sample produce the same CDR3. The chain joins TRBV5-1 to TRBJ2-1; 10 nucleotides agree with TRBD2. The V gene's germline CDR1 is SGHRS and CDR2 YFSETQ. J gave up 7 bases and V 4 bases, and 8 bases lay outside the gene matches. The CDR3 has 15 amino acids. The chain's CDR3 is CASSPGLAGDNEQFF. CDR3 sequence (DNA): TGCGCCAGCAGCCCTGGTCTAGCGGGGGATAATGAGCAGTTCTTC.

The rearrangement links TRBV18 to TRBJ1-2; TRBD1 might be the D (6 bases). The CDR3 length is 14 residues. V lost 6 bases and J 4 bases, leaving 15 bases between the germline ends. Germline-derived CDR1 and CDR2 are KGHSH and LQKENI. CDR3 protein: CASSQDSAFYGYTF. The DNA for the CDR3 is TGTGCCAGCTCCCAGGACAGCGCCTTCTATGGCTACACCTTC.

This clone was counted between two and nine times. V is TRBV19 and J is TRBJ2-3, with D possibly matching TRBD2 (5 bases). The CDR3 has 14 residues. The germline V gene has CDR1 LNHDA and CDR2 SQIVND (reference sequence). V lost 1 base and J 1 base, leaving 6 bases between the germline ends. The CDR3 here is CASSIGGGTDTQYF. As DNA, the CDR3 is TGTGCCAGTAGTATAGGGGGAGGCACAGATACGCAGTATTTT.

The chain carries TRBV28 and TRBJ2-3; the D gene is possibly TRBD2 (6 bases). The CDR3 is 15 amino acids. Germline CDR1 is MDHEN and CDR2 is SYDVKM. V lost 5 bases, J lost 0 bases, and 12 bases lay in between. CDR3: CASSPSGTSTDTQYF. CDR3 nucleotides: TGTGCCAGCAGTCCTTCCGGGACTAGCACAGATACGCAGTATTTT.

Note on this clone: Other DNA sequences in this sample translate to the same CDR3. The chain employs TRBV5-1 and TRBJ2-7; TRBD1 is a possible D gene (5 bases). V gave up 5 bases and J gave up 1 base, with 10 bases separating them. Germline V gives CDR1 SGHRS, CDR2 YFSETQ. The CDR3 has 13 amino acids. The CDR3 loop is CASRPDISYEQYF. The CDR3 bases are TGCGCCAGCAGACCGGACATTTCCTACGAGCAGTACTTC. The full variable domain, completed using reference TRBV5-1 and TRBJ2-7, is KAGVTQTPRYLIKTRGQQVTLSCSPISGHRSVSWYQQTPGQGLQFLFEYFSETQRNKGNFPGRFSGRQFSNSRSEMNVSTLELGDSALYLCASRPDISYEQYFGPGTRLTVT.

The CDR3 protein is CASSPGGEGYGYTF. CDR3 in DNA: TGTGCCAGCAGTCCCGGGGGGGAAGGGTATGGCTACACCTTC. The chain has TRBV6-6 and TRBJ1-2; possibly TRBD1 for D (5 bases). The CDR3 runs 14 residues. V was trimmed by 5 bases and J by 5 bases, leaving 15 bases between them. Germline V gene lookup returns CDR1 MNHNY and CDR2 SVGAGI (reference sequence).

The chain joins TRBV19 to TRBJ2-1; maybe TRBD2 (5 bases). Germline CDR1 reads LNHDA; CDR2 reads SQIVND (reference sequence). Trimming cost V 7 bases and J 5 bases, with 15 bases left between them. The CDR3 has 14 residues. CDR3 in DNA: TGTGCCAGTACCCGGGCAGCGAGGGACAATGAGCAGTTCTTC. Its translation: CASTRAARDNEQFF.

The gene calls are TRBV5-5 and TRBJ1-1; no clear D. Germline V gene lookup returns CDR1 SGHKS and CDR2 YYEKEE (reference sequence). This CDR3 has 17 residues. V was clipped by 0 bases and J by 6 bases, with 21 bases between them. CDR3 loop: CASSLGGTFSDSAEAFF. DNA for the CDR3: TGTGCCAGCAGCTTGGGCGGTACGTTCTCCGATTCGGCTGAAGCTTTCTTT.

This clone was counted between two and nine times. Other DNA sequences from this sample encode an identical CDR3 as well. V is TRBV5-1 and J is TRBJ1-5; 9 nucleotides line up with TRBD1. With V trimmed by 0 bases and J by 7 bases, 2 bases remained unmatched. The germline V gene encodes CDR1 SGHRS and CDR2 YFSETQ. CDR3 size: 14 residues. CDR3 sequence (DNA): TGCGCCAGCAGCTTGGGTGGACAGGGGCAGCCCCAGCATTTT. Encoded protein: CASSLGGQGQPQHF.

The V and J genes are TRBV11-3 and TRBJ2-7; TRBD1 might be the D (5 bases). Trimming shortened V by 5 bases and J by 3 bases, and 11 bases separated the two germline ends. From germline, CDR1 is SGHNT and CDR2 YENEEA. CDR3 length equals 13 residues. The CDR3 nucleotides are TGTGCCAGCAGCATGAGAGACAGCTACGAGCAGTACTTC. Translating it yields CASSMRDSYEQYF.

The chain is built from TRBV29-1 and TRBJ2-3; 9 bases line up with TRBD2. The CDR3 is 14 amino acids. With V trimmed by 4 bases and J by 1 base, 3 bases remained unmatched. Per the germline V gene, CDR1 is SQVTM and CDR2 is ANQGSEA. The DNA for the CDR3 is TGCAGCGTTGGGGAGCGGGAGGGCACAGATACGCAGTATTTT. This sequence encodes CSVGEREGTDTQYF.

The chain links TRBV5-1 to TRBJ2-5, with 8 nucleotides matching TRBD1. This CDR3 contains 13 residues. V shed 4 bases and J 11 bases; nucleotides not matched to a gene: 10. Germline loops: CDR1 SGHRS, CDR2 YFSETQ. The CDR3 region has the DNA TGCGCCAGCAGCCCAGGACAGGGCGTCGCGCAGTACTTC. It translates to CASSPGQGVAQYF. The complete variable domain, with remaining parts taken from reference TRBV5-1 and TRBJ2-5, reads KAGVTQTPRYLIKTRGQQVTLSCSPISGHRSVSWYQQTPGQGLQFLFEYFSETQRNKGNFPGRFSGRQFSNSRSEMNVSTLELGDSALYLCASSPGQGVAQYFGPGTRLLVL.

The rearrangement links TRBV19 to TRBJ1-5; 7 bases are a match to TRBD1. J gave up 5 bases and V 9 bases, and 16 bases lay outside the gene matches. Germline V gene data show CDR1 as LNHDA and CDR2 as SQIVND (reference sequence). There are 16 residues in the CDR3. DNA for the CDR3: TGTGCCAGCTCCGAGGGGGTGGAGGGGGCCTATCAGCCCCAGCATTTT. Translation gives CASSEGVEGAYQPQHF. The whole variable domain, remainder taken from reference TRBV19 and TRBJ1-5, is DGGITQSPKYLFRKEGQNVTLSCEQNLNHDAMYWYRQDPGQGLRLIYYSQIVNDFQKGDIAEGYSVSREKKESFPLTVTSAQKNPTAFYLCASSEGVEGAYQPQHFGDGTRLSIL.

CDR3 nucleotide sequence: TGTGCCAGCAAGGGACTCCTGGAGGAGCAGTTCTTC. Protein sequence: CASKGLLEEQFF. This sequence joins TRBV2 and TRBJ2-1; tentatively, D is TRBD2 (6 bases). Germline CDR1 SNHLY, CDR2 FYNNEI. V lost 7 bases to trimming and J lost 10 bases, with 14 bases between them. The CDR3 contains 12 residues.